This passage covers 30 T cell receptor beta chains from one sample sequenced in a study of radiation and T cells in renal cell carcinoma. The table came from immunoSEQ multiplex PCR; TCRdb's copy has only in-frame clones and leaves some out. The data contain fewer than 200,000 clones, around 90% of them singletons. Time point: blood 4 weeks post-SBRT, at nephrectomy. The treatment is: 15 Gy SBRT to primary tumor, nephrectomy 4 weeks later. The specimen was blood, collected from a patient whose treatment included radiotherapy and nephrectomy. Receptor source: a woman aged 50 to 65 with renal cell carcinoma.

Worth noting for this clone: An end of the junction differs from the germline gene, which may be a read error. The rearrangement uses TRBV6-5 and TRBJ2-7; D might be TRBD1 (6 bases). This CDR3 region has 15 residues. In germline, CDR1 is MNHEY, CDR2 SVGAGI. Here the CDR3 DNA reads TGTGCCAGCAGTGACTCTAGGGACACCAGCTACGAGCAGTACTTC. Protein: CASSDSRDTSYEQYF.

V usage is TRBV7-6 and J usage is TRBJ2-7; TRBD2 agrees at 8 bases. Germline CDR1 is SGHVS and CDR2 is FNYEAQ. The V gene end was trimmed by 1 base and the J gene end by 3 bases; junction bases not matched to a gene: 2. CDR3 length: 14 amino acids. Written as DNA, the CDR3 is TGTGCCAGCAGCTTAGAACGGGGGGGCTACGAGCAGTACTTC. Translated: CASSLERGGYEQYF.

The chain is built from TRBV5-5 and TRBJ1-2, with D possibly being TRBD1 (5 bases). The V end lost 4 bases, the J end lost 6 bases, and 13 bases lay between the germline ends. Germline lookup yields CDR1 SGHKS and CDR2 YYEKEE (reference sequence). The CDR3 has 13 residues. The CDR3 nucleotides are TGTGCCAGCAGCCCAGGGATATGGGATGGCTACACCTTC. Amino acids: CASSPGIWDGYTF.

This chain joins TRBV21-1 and TRBJ2-3. TRBV21-1 represents a pseudogene. This CDR3 has 16 amino acids. The CDR3 is CASSLGVQGGTDTQYF. The CDR3 DNA is TGTGCCAGCAGCTTAGGTGTCCAGGGAGGCACAGATACGCAGTATTTT.

The chain carries TRBV5-1 and TRBJ1-1, with 7 nucleotides matching TRBD1. The CDR3 is made up of 14 amino acids. V dropped 0 bases and J dropped 5; count of bases not matched to a gene: 4. Looked up from germline, CDR1 is SGHRS and CDR2 is YFSETQ. The CDR3 bases are TGCGCCAGCAGCTTGGGGAGGGGGCAAACTGAAGCTTTCTTT. It translates to CASSLGRGQTEAFF.

CDR3 residues: CASSLGEGTYEQYF. The DNA of the CDR3 is TGTGCCAGCTCACTAGGGGAGGGGACCTACGAGCAGTACTTC. This sequence joins TRBV18 and TRBJ2-7; 7 bases are shared with TRBD2. CDR1 is KGHSH, CDR2 LQKENI, per germline. After removal of 4 bases from V and 2 bases from J, the junction contained 5 bases not matched to a gene. The CDR3 runs to 14 residues. The full variable domain, with the rest looked up from reference TRBV18 and TRBJ2-7, is NAGVMQNPRHLVRRRGQEARLRCSPMKGHSHVYWYRQLPEEGLKFMVYLQKENIIDESGMPKERFSAEFPKEGPSILRIQQVVRGDSAAYFCASSLGEGTYEQYFGPGTRLTVT.

This clone appeared once. The chain employs TRBV11-2 and TRBJ2-2; D might be TRBD1 (5 bases). The CDR3 loop spans 16 amino acids. The V end was cut by 4 bases, the J end by 7 bases, with 19 bases between. Germline CDR1 reads SGHAT; CDR2 reads FQNNGV. As DNA, the CDR3 is TGTGCCAGCAGCTCCCCAGGGTCCCACAGGATCGGGGAGCTGTTTTTT. Protein: CASSSPGSHRIGELFF.

The rearrangement joins TRBV18 to TRBJ2-5; no definite D call. This CDR3 has 14 residues. Trimming left V 3 bases short and J 2 bases short, with 10 bases between. Germline loops: CDR1 KGHSH, CDR2 LQKENI. The DNA of the CDR3 is TGTGCCAGCTCACCTCTGGGAATTCAAGAGACCCAGTACTTC. Encoded protein: CASSPLGIQETQYF.

This clone was detected once. The CDR3 protein is CASSPQGESYNEQFF. The CDR3 DNA reads as TGCGCCAGCAGCCCACAGGGGGAATCCTACAATGAGCAGTTCTTC. The J gene is TRBJ2-1, the V gene TRBV5-1; 8 bases are shared with TRBD1. V lost 4 bases and J lost 1; bases outside the gene matches: 4. This CDR3 is 15 amino acids long. The germline V gene encodes CDR1 SGHRS and CDR2 YFSETQ. The full variable domain, with the rest looked up from reference TRBV5-1 and TRBJ2-1, is KAGVTQTPRYLIKTRGQQVTLSCSPISGHRSVSWYQQTPGQGLQFLFEYFSETQRNKGNFPGRFSGRQFSNSRSEMNVSTLELGDSALYLCASSPQGESYNEQFFGPGTRLTVL.

This clone was seen more than once but under ten times. This rearrangement joins TRBV30 to TRBJ2-7; 9 positions agree with TRBD2. This CDR3 has 18 residues. V lost 3 bases to trimming and J lost 0 bases; unmatched junction nucleotides: 15. CDR1 is GTSNPN, CDR2 SVGIG, per germline (reference sequence). The CDR3 DNA reads as TGTGCCTGGAGCCTACTGGGAGCGGGGGGCCCTAGCTCCTACGAGCAGTACTTC. Translating it yields CAWSLLGAGGPSSYEQYF.

Remarks on this clone: At one end the junction does not follow the germline gene, possibly because of a read error. V usage is TRBV19 and J usage is TRBJ1-2; TRBD1 might be the D (5 bases). The CDR3 sequence is 13 residues long. The germline gives CDR1 LNHDA, CDR2 SQIVND (reference sequence). This CDR3 is CASSVDSYYGYTF. DNA of the CDR3: TGTGCCAGTAGTGTAGACAGCTACTATGGCTACACCTTC. The full variable domain, with the rest looked up from reference TRBV19 and TRBJ1-2, is DGGITQSPKYLFRKEGQNVTLSCEQNLNHDAMYWYRQDPGQGLRLIYYSQIVNDFQKGDIAEGYSVSREKKESFPLTVTSAQKNPTAFYLCASSVDSYYGYTFGSGTRLTVV.

The V and J genes are TRBV6-1 and TRBJ1-5; D is unclear. Germline lookup yields CDR1 MNHNS and CDR2 SASEGT. This CDR3 has 13 residues. V shed 1 base and J shed 2 bases, with 3 bases lying between them. CDR3 region: CASSEVGNQPQHF. The DNA of the CDR3 is TGTGCCAGCAGTGAAGTCGGCAATCAGCCCCAGCATTTT.

V usage is TRBV6-1 and J usage is TRBJ2-5; D unclear. The CDR3 totals 15 residues. Between the trimmed V and J ends, which lost 4 bases and 0 bases, there was a span of 12 bases. Germline V gene data show CDR1 as MNHNS and CDR2 as SASEGT. The chain's CDR3 is CASSVMYGHQETQYF. The CDR3 DNA follows: TGTGCCAGCAGTGTAATGTACGGGCACCAAGAGACCCAGTACTTC.

The V call is TRBV7-8, the J call TRBJ1-1; D is uncertain. CDR3 length: 13 amino acids. V was clipped by 5 bases and J by 4 bases, with 11 bases between them. In germline, CDR1 is SGHVS, CDR2 FQNEAQ. The CDR3 region is CASSPQPSTEAFF. In nucleotides, the CDR3 is TGTGCCAGCAGCCCGCAACCTAGCACTGAAGCTTTCTTT.

The V gene is TRBV11-2, the J gene TRBJ1-1; D is undetermined. CDR3 length: 13 residues. V was pared by 5 bases and J by 2 bases, with 9 bases between. Germline V gives CDR1 SGHAT, CDR2 FQNNGV. In nucleotides, the CDR3 is TGTGCCAGCAGCCAAGAGCGAAACACTGAAGCTTTCTTT. Its translation is CASSQERNTEAFF.

This clone was counted a single time. The chain employs TRBV9 and TRBJ2-5, with 7 bases aligning to TRBD1. V was clipped by 0 bases and J by 4 bases; unmatched bases: 12. The germline V gene has CDR1 SGDLS and CDR2 YYNGEE. The CDR3 length is 17 residues. The CDR3 here is CASSVGPYRGARETQYF. CDR3 nucleotides: TGTGCCAGCAGCGTAGGCCCGTACAGGGGTGCCCGAGAGACCCAGTACTTC.

This chain links TRBV11-2 with TRBJ1-2; perhaps TRBD1 as D (6 bases). In germline, CDR1 is SGHAT, CDR2 FQNNGV. The CDR3 loop spans 13 amino acids. V was cut by 3 bases and J by 5 bases, with 10 bases left in between. The CDR3 spells CASSFQGSYGYTF. As DNA, the CDR3 is TGTGCCAGCAGCTTCCAGGGGAGTTATGGCTACACCTTC.

The chain recombines TRBV6-6 with TRBJ1-5; 7 bases are shared with TRBD1. The J segment lost 2 bases and the V segment lost 2 bases, leaving 6 bases of the junction unmatched. This CDR3 spans 16 amino acids. The germline CDR1 and CDR2 sequences are MNHNY and SVGAGI (reference sequence). CDR3 sequence: CASSYRGRERNQPQHF. In DNA, the CDR3 is TGTGCCAGCAGTTACAGGGGGCGGGAGCGCAATCAGCCCCAGCATTTT.

V is TRBV5-1 and J is TRBJ2-7; D is perhaps TRBD1 (5 bases). V was pared by 0 bases and J by 0 bases, with 7 bases between. The CDR3 consists of 14 residues. From germline, CDR1 is SGHRS and CDR2 YFSETQ. In DNA form, the CDR3 reads TGCGCCAGCAGCTTGGACAGGAGCTCCTACGAGCAGTACTTC. It specifies CASSLDRSSYEQYF.

The V and J genes are TRBV6-5 and TRBJ1-6; D remains ambiguous. CDR1 and CDR2 from the germline V gene are MNHEY and SVGAGI. With 5 bases removed from V and 5 bases from J, the gap between germline ends came to 7 bases. CDR3 length equals 13 residues. CDR3: CASSTSNNSPLHF. For the CDR3, the DNA is TGTGCCAGCAGTACCTCGAATAATTCACCCCTCCACTTT.

The V call is TRBV18, the J call TRBJ1-4; D is unclear. Trimming stripped 2 bases from V and 10 bases from J, with 14 bases between. From germline, CDR1 is KGHSH and CDR2 LQKENI. The CDR3 spans 14 residues. The DNA of the CDR3 is TGTGCCAGCTCACCAAAACAAATAGCAGGAAAACTGTTTTTT. Amino acids: CASSPKQIAGKLFF. The entire variable domain, with the rest obtained from reference TRBV18 and TRBJ1-4, is as follows: NAGVMQNPRHLVRRRGQEARLRCSPMKGHSHVYWYRQLPEEGLKFMVYLQKENIIDESGMPKERFSAEFPKEGPSILRIQQVVRGDSAAYFCASSPKQIAGKLFFGSGTQLSVL.

J is TRBJ2-1 and V is TRBV15; D remains ambiguous. From germline, CDR1 is LNHNV and CDR2 YYDKDF (reference sequence). The CDR3 covers 16 residues. The V gene lost 0 bases and the J gene lost 0 bases, with 9 bases spanning the gap. The CDR3 nucleotides are TGTGCCACCAGCAGAGATGGGTATGGCTCCTACAATGAGCAGTTCTTC. It is translated as CATSRDGYGSYNEQFF.

The V and J genes are TRBV7-2 and TRBJ2-7, with a tentative D call TRBD1 (5 bases). The CDR3 loop spans 14 amino acids. Germline V gene sequence: CDR1 SGHTA, CDR2 FQGNSA. The ends were cut back, 5 bases at V and 5 bases at J, with 16 bases in the middle. CDR3 nucleotides: TGTGCCAGCAGCATCACCCCGACAGTCCACGAGCAGTACTTC. Translating gives CASSITPTVHEQYF.

This clone was observed a single time. The rearrangement links TRBV9 to TRBJ1-5; TRBD1 agrees at 7 bases. The V gene's germline CDR1 is SGDLS and CDR2 YYNGEE. This CDR3 has 14 amino acids. Trimming removed 4 bases from V and 4 bases from J; junction bases left unmatched: 5. CDR3 sequence (DNA): TGTGCCAGCAGCCCAGGGACAGAGAATCAGCCCCAGCATTTT. It specifies CASSPGTENQPQHF.

This clone has more than one count but fewer than ten. V gene TRBV5-1 combines with J gene TRBJ1-2, with D unresolved. The CDR3 runs 14 residues. Germline values: CDR1 SGHRS, CDR2 YFSETQ. V was pared by 5 bases and J by 4 bases, with 15 bases between. This CDR3 is CASRLGTGGYGYTF. CDR3 nucleotides: TGCGCCAGCAGACTGGGCACGGGTGGCTATGGCTACACCTTC.

J is TRBJ2-2 and V is TRBV6-5, with a possible D match to TRBD1 (5 bases). The CDR3 runs 14 residues. Germline CDR1 is MNHEY and CDR2 is SVGAGI. V gave up 5 bases and J gave up 4 bases, with 11 bases separating them. DNA for the CDR3: TGTGCCAGCAGTCTCCCCCAGGGCACCGGGGAGCTGTTTTTT. Translated: CASSLPQGTGELFF.

The chain joins TRBV5-1 to TRBJ2-3; TRBD2 might be the D (5 bases). The germline gives CDR1 SGHRS, CDR2 YFSETQ. The V end was cut by 3 bases, the J end by 0 bases, with 8 bases between. The CDR3 is made up of 14 amino acids. In DNA form, the CDR3 reads TGCGCCAGCAGCTATAGCGAGAGCACAGATACGCAGTATTTT. Amino acid sequence: CASSYSESTDTQYF.

V usage is TRBV6-5 and J usage is TRBJ1-1, with 7 bases lining up with TRBD1. Germline V gives CDR1 MNHEY, CDR2 SVGAGI. The CDR3 has 14 residues. The junction had 7 bases not matched to a gene; V was cut back by 5 bases and J by 4 bases. CDR3 protein: CASSRGQFGTEAFF. CDR3 DNA: TGTGCCAGCAGTAGGGGACAGTTCGGCACTGAAGCTTTCTTT.

This clone has just one count. The rearrangement joins TRBV30 to TRBJ2-7; 9 bases align to TRBD1. Germline trimming cut 3 bases from V and 3 bases from J; bases unmatched to any gene: 6. Germline V gene data show CDR1 as GTSNPN and CDR2 as SVGIG (reference sequence). The CDR3 is made up of 14 amino acids. DNA for the CDR3: TGTGCCTGGAGGGACAGGGGTGGTGTCTACGAGCAGTACTTC. Its protein is CAWRDRGGVYEQYF.

The chain couples TRBV5-1 to TRBJ2-3, with TRBD2 matching over 12 bases. V gave up 0 bases and J gave up 8 bases; unmatched junction bases: 7. CDR1 is SGHRS, CDR2 YFSETQ, per germline. CDR3 length: 16 amino acids. The CDR3 loop is CASSLGLAGGPGTQYF. The CDR3, as DNA: TGCGCCAGCAGCTTGGGTCTAGCGGGGGGGCCTGGTACGCAGTATTTT. Supplemented by reference TRBV5-1 and TRBJ2-3, the full variable domain reads KAGVTQTPRYLIKTRGQQVTLSCSPISGHRSVSWYQQTPGQGLQFLFEYFSETQRNKGNFPGRFSGRQFSNSRSEMNVSTLELGDSALYLCASSLGLAGGPGTQYFGPGTRLTVL.